This TCR beta chain came from a study of cytomegalovirus exposure and HLA in healthy donors. This CDR3 comprises 13 residues. Germline-derived CDR1 and CDR2 are GTSNPN and SVGIG (reference sequence). The V end lost 3 bases, the J end lost 9 bases, and 15 bases lay between the germline ends. The primer mix had 60 Vbeta and 13 Jbeta primers. Method: immunoSEQ multiplex PCR; TCRdb's copy keeps in-frame clones and lacks some. Of some 120,000 clones listed, approximately 84% are singletons. This rearrangement joins TRBV30 to TRBJ1-5; no firm D call. Sequenced: PBMCs. The clonotype was recovered from a young man in good health and CMV-seropositive. The CDR3 loop is CAWSAESRGPQHF. Written as DNA, the CDR3 is TGTGCCTGGAGCGCGGAATCCCGGGGGCCCCAGCATTTT.